This passage covers 15 T cell receptor beta chains from one sample sequenced in a study of CD8 T cells in ankylosing spondylitis. TCRdb ran MiXCR on the 5' RACE reads and lists one entry per CDR3 protein. This table has about 300,000 distinct CDR3 sequences, roughly 20% appearing once. Source material: blood, either unsorted or a sorted T cell fraction (not recorded which). The receptors shown here come from a female donor with ankylosing spondylitis or in good health (not recorded which).

This clonotype showed up just a few times. J is TRBJ2-1 and V is TRBV6-4, with D perhaps assigned TRBD1 or TRBD2 (6 bases each). In germline, CDR1 is MRHNA, CDR2 SNTAGT. The CDR3 covers 13 residues. V was clipped by 2 bases and J by 8 bases, with 10 bases between them. The CDR3 coding sequence is TGTGCCAGCAGTGACGCGAGGGGGGATGAGCAGTTCTTC. This sequence encodes CASSDARGDEQFF.

CDR3 in amino acids: CASSSSGRTYGYTF. Here the CDR3 DNA reads TGTGCCAGCAGTTCTTCAGGACGGACCTATGGCTACACCTTC. The rearrangement joins TRBV6-2 or TRBV6-3 to TRBJ1-2; no reliable D call. The CDR3 is made up of 14 amino acids. The V and J ends lost 4 bases and 4 bases respectively, with 13 bases between them. Germline V lookup: CDR1 MNHEY, CDR2 SVGEGT.

The CDR3 sequence is CAISEGQMNTEAFF. For the CDR3, the DNA is TGTGCCATCAGTGAGGGACAGATGAACACTGAAGCTTTCTTT. This chain joins TRBV10-3 and TRBJ1-1; a weak D match, TRBD1 (6 bases). V was cut by 2 bases and J by 0 bases, with 7 bases left in between. The CDR3 loop spans 14 amino acids. The germline gives CDR1 ENHRY, CDR2 SYGVKD.

This clonotype was detected once. V and J are TRBV7-8 and TRBJ2-5; 9 bases agree with TRBD2. The CDR3 contains 17 residues. The V segment lost 5 bases and the J segment 5 bases; nucleotides outside the gene matches: 15. CDR1 SGHVS and CDR2 FQNEAQ come from the germline V gene. The CDR3: CASSRRWAGGPEETQYF. In DNA, the CDR3 is TGTGCCAGCAGCCGGAGATGGGCGGGAGGGCCAGAGGAGACCCAGTACTTC.

The chain combines TRBV28 with TRBJ2-4; maybe TRBD1 (5 bases). Trimming stripped 2 bases from V and 7 bases from J, with 15 bases between. This CDR3 contains 15 residues. Germline V gene sequence: CDR1 MDHEN, CDR2 SYDVKM. The DNA of the CDR3 is TGTGCCAGCAGTTTAACAGGAATGGGTTTTAACATTCAGTACTTC. Its protein product is CASSLTGMGFNIQYF.

The genes are TRBV29-1 and TRBJ2-5; no firm D call. The CDR3 runs to 13 residues. The germline V gene has CDR1 SQVTM and CDR2 ANQGSEA. The germline V and J ends were trimmed by 3 bases and 3 bases, with 11 bases remaining between them. The CDR3 DNA is TGCAGCGTTGAGGGGATGGCCAAAGAGACCCAGTACTTC. The encoded protein is CSVEGMAKETQYF.

In its sample, this clonotype was seen a few times. V is TRBV28 and J is TRBJ2-3; maybe TRBD1 (6 bases). Looked up from germline, CDR1 is MDHEN and CDR2 is SYDVKM. The CDR3 length is 15 residues. Trimming took 3 bases from V and 3 from J, leaving 13 bases between them. The CDR3 protein is CASSFQGTPTDTQYF. Here the CDR3 DNA reads TGTGCCAGCAGTTTCCAGGGGACACCTACAGATACGCAGTATTTT. The full variable domain, completed using reference TRBV28 and TRBJ2-3, is DVKVTQSSRYLVKRTGEKVFLECVQDMDHENMFWYRQDPGLGLRLIYFSYDVKMKEKGDIPEGYSVSREKKERFSLILESASTNQTSMYLCASSFQGTPTDTQYFGPGTRLTVL.

Many counts were recorded for this clonotype. The V call is TRBV29-1, the J call TRBJ1-2; no reliable D call. Per germline, CDR1 SQVTM and CDR2 ANQGSEA. V dropped 6 bases and J dropped 2 bases, with 10 bases sitting between them. The CDR3 has 12 residues. The CDR3 loop is CSVPTLNYGYTF. CDR3 nucleotides: TGCAGCGTCCCTACCCTAAACTATGGCTACACCTTC.

This clonotype was detected many times. The chain combines TRBV7-9 with TRBJ2-7; 12 bases are shared with TRBD2. Germline V lookup: CDR1 SEHNR, CDR2 FQNEAQ (reference sequence). Trimming cost V 4 bases and J 3 bases; bases outside gene matches: 7. CDR3 size: 16 residues. The CDR3 loop reads CASSSRLAGELYEQYF. CDR3 coding DNA: TGTGCCAGCAGCTCGCGACTAGCGGGGGAGCTCTACGAGCAGTACTTC.

This chain uses TRBV12-3 or TRBV12-4 with TRBJ2-5; D is uncertain. V was pared by 3 bases and J by 2 bases, with 10 bases between. This CDR3 is built from 14 residues. CDR3 residues: CASSFRTRQETQYF. The CDR3 DNA reads as TGTGCCAGCAGTTTTCGGACGAGGCAAGAGACCCAGTACTTC.

In its sample, this clonotype was seen a few times. The rearrangement joins TRBV5-1 to TRBJ2-7, with 11 nucleotides matching TRBD1. The ends lost 1 base at V and 3 bases at J; junction bases unmatched: 3. Germline CDR1 reads SGHRS; CDR2 reads YFSETQ. This CDR3 spans 15 amino acids. The CDR3 DNA reads as TGCGCCAGCAGCTTGTGGGGACAGGGGGGCTACGAGCAGTACTTC. It encodes CASSLWGQGGYEQYF.

V gene TRBV10-3 combines with J gene TRBJ2-3; tentative D call: TRBD1 (5 bases). The CDR3 runs 15 residues. The ends were cut back, 8 bases at V and 2 bases at J, with 17 bases in the middle. Germline V lookup: CDR1 ENHRY, CDR2 SYGVKD. CDR3 DNA: TGTGCCATCGCGAATCACGCAGGGTACACAGATACGCAGTATTTT. This encodes CAIANHAGYTDTQYF.

This clonotype appeared many times. The chain joins TRBV12-3 or TRBV12-4 to TRBJ1-1; 7 nucleotides match TRBD1. CDR3 size: 16 residues. Trimming removed 3 bases from V and 0 bases from J; junction bases left unmatched: 7. This CDR3 is CASSLWVGGLNTEAFF. The CDR3 DNA reads TGTGCCAGCAGTTTGTGGGTAGGGGGCTTGAACACTGAAGCTTTCTTT.

This clonotype was counted many times. The chain links TRBV6-1 to TRBJ1-2; tentatively, D is TRBD1 (5 bases). CDR1 and CDR2 (germline): MNHNS, SASEGT. Trimming stripped 7 bases from V and 1 base from J, with 13 bases between. The CDR3 is 14 amino acids. As DNA, the CDR3 is TGTGCCAGCACCCTCGGGGCGAGTAACTATGGCTACACCTTC. Its translation: CASTLGASNYGYTF.

J is TRBJ2-2 and V is TRBV27; TRBD2 matches 10 bases. The CDR3 length is 15 residues. J was trimmed by 2 bases and V by 4 bases; bases with no gene match: 1. CDR1 MNHEY and CDR2 SMNVEV come from the germline V gene (reference sequence). This CDR3 reads CASSWTSGNTGELFF. CDR3 in DNA: TGTGCCAGCAGTTGGACTAGCGGAAACACCGGGGAGCTGTTTTTT.